The 11 T cell receptor beta chains listed next were all sequenced from one sample in a study of blood T cells in healthy people across ages (dated by TCRdb to about 2015). The library was produced with 5' RACE. The reads were generated on an Illumina HiSeq 2500. The second PCR ran for roughly 7 to 11 cycles and used a J-beta primer mix along with a sample-barcoded 5' primer. TCRdb trimmed the raw reads at Q25, called clones with MiXCR and kept productive beta chains. Every distinct CDR3 protein forms one entry, paired with its most common genes and DNA. This sample lists some 1.5 million distinct CDR3 sequences; roughly two fifths were detected once. 4% of the sample lies in the top ten. Sequenced input: blood. All receptors derive from a woman under 30 in good health.

V gene TRBV6-2 or TRBV6-3 combines with J gene TRBJ2-1; tentative D call: TRBD2 (7 bases). V was pared by 8 bases and J by 6 bases, with 17 bases between. Germline CDR1 and CDR2: MNHEY and SVGEGT. CDR3 length equals 14 residues. This CDR3 is CASSDGGRSNEQFF. The CDR3 nucleotides read TGTGCCAGCTCAGACGGGGGGCGTAGCAATGAGCAGTTCTTC.

This clonotype showed up just a few times. V usage is TRBV12-3 or TRBV12-4 and J usage is TRBJ2-5; D is possibly TRBD1 or TRBD2 (5 bases each). Trimming removed 8 bases from V and 13 bases from J, with 23 bases in between. This CDR3 is built from 13 residues. The CDR3 DNA reads as TGTGCCAGCCGAAAGATCGGGACGGATATGCGGTACTTC. Its protein is CASRKIGTDMRYF.

For the CDR3, the DNA is TGTGCCAGCAGCGCCCATGGTACGCAGTATTTT. Residues: CASSAHGTQYF. V usage is TRBV7-9 and J usage is TRBJ2-3, with D uncertain. Germline CDR1 is SEHNR and CDR2 is FQNEAQ (reference sequence). The CDR3 is 11 residues long. Trimming cost V 5 bases and J 8 bases, with 8 bases left between them.

This rearrangement joins TRBV20-1 to TRBJ1-2, with D perhaps matching TRBD1 (6 bases). CDR1 is DFQATT and CDR2 is SNEGSKA in the germline V gene (reference sequence). The CDR3 extends over 13 amino acids. The V gene lost 5 bases and the J gene lost 8 bases, with 18 bases spanning the gap. CDR3 nucleotide sequence: TGCAGTGCTCCGAATCTCAGGGGTGGAGGCTACACCTTC. It yields the protein CSAPNLRGGGYTF.

V is TRBV20-1 and J is TRBJ2-5; D is possibly TRBD2 (7 bases). The ends were cut back, 6 bases at V and 5 bases at J, with 16 bases in the middle. Germline CDR1 DFQATT, CDR2 SNEGSKA (reference sequence). This CDR3 is built from 13 residues. CDR3 protein: CSAPSGGRETQYF. CDR3 sequence (DNA): TGCAGTGCCCCCTCCGGGGGGCGGGAGACCCAGTACTTC.

The chain employs TRBV9 and TRBJ1-1, with a tentative D call TRBD1 (6 bases). Trimming pared 0 bases from V and 9 bases from J, leaving 12 bases between. Germline CDR1 reads SGDLS; CDR2 reads YYNGEE. The CDR3 loop spans 13 amino acids. The CDR3 region has the DNA TGTGCCAGCAGCGTAGTGTCGGGGGCGCAAGCTTTCTTT. It is translated as CASSVVSGAQAFF.

The chain is built from TRBV19 and TRBJ2-4; 7 bases are shared with TRBD1. The J call may be in error: the DNA end matches TRBJ2-7 better. The CDR3 is made up of 12 amino acids. Per germline, CDR1 LNHDA and CDR2 SQIVND (reference sequence). The DNA for the CDR3 is TGTGCCAGTAGTTCGGGACAGTTCGAGCAGTACTTC. Translation: CASSSGQFEQYF.

The chain employs TRBV5-1 and TRBJ2-1; the match to TRBD1 covers 9 bases. Trimming removed 4 bases from V and 4 bases from J; junction bases left unmatched: 9. The CDR3 is 16 amino acids. From germline, CDR1 is SGHRS and CDR2 YFSETQ. The CDR3 here is CASSPTGTGLYNEQFF. CDR3 DNA: TGCGCCAGCAGCCCGACCGGGACAGGGCTTTACAATGAGCAGTTCTTC.

The gene calls are TRBV9 and TRBJ2-4; perhaps TRBD1 as D (6 bases). The J call may be in error: the DNA end matches TRBJ2-7 better. This CDR3 contains 14 residues. The V gene's germline CDR1 is SGDLS and CDR2 YYNGEE. CDR3 loop: CASSVAQGFYEQYF. The CDR3 DNA reads as TGTGCCAGCAGCGTAGCACAGGGCTTCTACGAGCAGTACTTC.

This sequence joins TRBV27 and TRBJ2-3, with a weak D call TRBD2 (6 bases). CDR1 MNHEY and CDR2 SMNVEV come from the germline V gene (reference sequence). The CDR3 extends over 16 amino acids. The germline V and J ends were trimmed by 3 bases and 1 base, with 14 bases remaining between them. CDR3 bases: TGTGCCAGCAGTTTCTACCGGGACTGGCGCACAGATACGCAGTATTTT. This encodes CASSFYRDWRTDTQYF.

The chain has TRBV24-1 and TRBJ2-6, with D unresolved. Trimming removed 3 bases at V and 0 bases at J, with 8 bases between. Germline V CDR1 and CDR2: KGHDR, SFDVKD. The CDR3 has 16 amino acids. The CDR3 loop is CATSDGIDSGANVLTF. DNA of the CDR3: TGTGCCACCAGTGATGGGATTGACTCTGGGGCCAACGTCCTGACTTTC.